This T cell receptor beta chain was sequenced for a study of T cells in Graves' hyperthyroidism and ophthalmopathy. RNA transcripts gave rise to amplified TCR beta CDR3 regions. RT-PCR in the first round (using the HTBI primer set) targeted the TCR CDR3. Each CDR3 protein gets one entry after TCRdb re-called the multiplex PCR reads with MiXCR. Of 130,000 to 150,000 distinct CDR3 sequences in the sample, roughly a fifth were seen once. The sample holds many counts of this clonotype. Its antigen remains unidentified. The patients, who ranged from 18 to 65 in age, presented with newly diagnosed hyperthyroidism lasting under 2 months. Study-wide results and caveats: Blood held most thyroid clonotypes expanded above 0.001 frequency.

The germline gives CDR1 SQVTM, CDR2 ANQGSEA. V was clipped by 5 bases and J by 1 base, with 11 bases between them. The CDR3 loop spans 13 amino acids. The chain links TRBV29-1 to TRBJ1-1; D is perhaps TRBD1 (5 bases). This TCR was recovered from a woman aged 50 to 60 with Graves' hyperthyroidism that later progressed to Graves' ophthalmopathy. The sequenced sample was blood. The CDR3 DNA reads as TGCAGCGTTCAACCGACAGCGAACACTGAAGCTTTCTTT. It encodes CSVQPTANTEAFF.